This TCR beta chain stems from a study of blood T cells in healthy people across ages. Study-level background: Template switching captured about one barcoded beta molecule per two T cells. General study points: PBMCs went unsorted, and a conclusive naive versus antigen-experienced comparison was therefore prevented. Samples with more naive T cells showed higher observed beta diversity.

This clonotype came up many times. Its antigen is undetermined. Using a J-beta primer mix together with a sample-barcoded 5' primer, a second PCR was run for about 6 to 12 cycles. One entry per CDR3 protein, called by TCRdb with MiXCR from the 5' RACE reads. Seen here are 550,000 to 650,000 distinct CDR3 sequences, about 30% observed once, and the top ten hold around 16%. This CDR3 is built from 17 residues. Trimming at V came to 0 bases and at J to 5 bases, leaving 6 bases not matched to a gene. The germline CDR1 and CDR2 sequences are MNHEY and SVGEGT. V and J are TRBV6-2 or TRBV6-3 and TRBJ2-3; 12 nucleotides align to TRBD2. Material: blood. This TCR was sampled from a woman of 80 years or more in good health. The CDR3 nucleotides read TGTGCCAGCAGTTACTCGGCTAGCGGGGGGGTCCGAGATACGCAGTATTTT. This encodes CASSYSASGGVRDTQYF.